This T cell receptor beta chain was identified during a study of blood T cell repertoires in COVID-19. This CDR3 has 17 residues. With 0 bases clipped from V and 3 bases from J, the junction kept 8 bases outside the gene matches. Looked up from germline, CDR1 is SGHNT and CDR2 is YYREEE (reference sequence). Using immunoSEQ multiplex PCR, the repertoire was profiled, and TCRdb retains in-frame clones only, with some absent. The data show 100,000 or so clones, roughly 92% seen once. What was sequenced was peripheral blood. The chain combines TRBV5-4 with TRBJ2-3; 9 bases fit TRBD2. This receptor was obtained from a man over 45 with active COVID-19. The CDR3 DNA follows: TGTGCCAGCAGCTTGGAGGGCGGGAGGGCCGGGACAGATACGCAGTATTTT. It is translated as CASSLEGGRAGTDTQYF.